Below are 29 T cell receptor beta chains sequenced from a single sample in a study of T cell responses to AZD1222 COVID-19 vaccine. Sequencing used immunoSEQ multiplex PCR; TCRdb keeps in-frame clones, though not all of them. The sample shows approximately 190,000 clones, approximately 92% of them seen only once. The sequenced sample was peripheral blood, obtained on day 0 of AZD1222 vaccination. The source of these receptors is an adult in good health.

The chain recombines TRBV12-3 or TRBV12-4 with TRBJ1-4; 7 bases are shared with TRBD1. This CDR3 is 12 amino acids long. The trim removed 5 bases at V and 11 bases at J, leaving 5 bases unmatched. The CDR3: CASSVRGEKLFF. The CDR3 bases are TGTGCCAGCAGTGTCAGGGGGGAGAAACTGTTTTTT.

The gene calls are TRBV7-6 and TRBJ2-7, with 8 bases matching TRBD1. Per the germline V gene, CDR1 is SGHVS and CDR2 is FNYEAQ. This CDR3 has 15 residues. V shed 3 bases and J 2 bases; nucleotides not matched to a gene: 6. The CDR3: CASSFGDRGTYEQYF. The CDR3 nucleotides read TGTGCCAGCAGCTTCGGAGACAGGGGAACCTACGAGCAGTACTTC.

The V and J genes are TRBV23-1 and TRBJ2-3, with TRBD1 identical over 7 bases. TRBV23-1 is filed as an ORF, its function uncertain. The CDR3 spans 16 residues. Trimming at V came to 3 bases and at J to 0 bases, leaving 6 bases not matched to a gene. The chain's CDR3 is CASSHPDRLSTDTQYF. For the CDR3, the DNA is TGCGCCAGCAGTCATCCGGACAGGCTGAGCACAGATACGCAGTATTTT.

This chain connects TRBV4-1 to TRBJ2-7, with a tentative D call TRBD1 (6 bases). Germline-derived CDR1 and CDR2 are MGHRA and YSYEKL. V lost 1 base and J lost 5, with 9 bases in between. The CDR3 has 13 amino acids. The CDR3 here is CASSQVRGNEQYF. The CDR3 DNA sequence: TGCGCCAGCAGCCAAGTGAGGGGGAACGAGCAGTACTTC.

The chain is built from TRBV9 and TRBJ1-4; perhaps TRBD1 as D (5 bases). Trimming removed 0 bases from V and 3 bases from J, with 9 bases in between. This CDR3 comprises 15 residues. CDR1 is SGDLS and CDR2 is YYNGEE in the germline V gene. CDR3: CASSVGGVPNEKLFF. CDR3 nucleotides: TGTGCCAGCAGCGTAGGAGGGGTCCCTAATGAAAAACTGTTTTTT.

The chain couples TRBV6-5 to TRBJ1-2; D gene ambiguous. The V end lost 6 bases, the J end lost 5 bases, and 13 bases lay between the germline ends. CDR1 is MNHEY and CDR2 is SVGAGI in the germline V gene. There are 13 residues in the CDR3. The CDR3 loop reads CASSRRTPYGYTF. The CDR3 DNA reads TGTGCCAGCAGCCGTCGGACTCCTTATGGCTACACCTTC.

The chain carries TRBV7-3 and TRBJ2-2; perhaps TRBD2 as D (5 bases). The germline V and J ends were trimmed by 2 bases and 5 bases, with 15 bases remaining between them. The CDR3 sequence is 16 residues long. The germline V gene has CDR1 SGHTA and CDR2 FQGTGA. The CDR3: CASSLSGRGGTGELFF. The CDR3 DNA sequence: TGTGCCAGCAGCTTATCAGGACGGGGTGGGACCGGGGAGCTGTTTTTT.

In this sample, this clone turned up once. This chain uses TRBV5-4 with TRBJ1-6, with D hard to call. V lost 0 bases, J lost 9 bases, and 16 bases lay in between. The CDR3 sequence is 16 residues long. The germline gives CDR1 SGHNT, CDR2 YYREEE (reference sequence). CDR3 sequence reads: CASSLELGMAGSPLHF. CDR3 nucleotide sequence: TGTGCCAGCAGCTTGGAGTTGGGCATGGCCGGTTCACCCCTCCACTTT.

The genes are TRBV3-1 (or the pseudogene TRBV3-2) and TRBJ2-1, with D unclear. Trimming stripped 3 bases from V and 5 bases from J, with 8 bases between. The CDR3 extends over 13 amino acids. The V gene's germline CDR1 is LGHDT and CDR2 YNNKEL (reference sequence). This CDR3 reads CASSQGTNNEQFF. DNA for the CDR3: TGTGCCAGCAGCCAGGGCACAAACAATGAGCAGTTCTTC.

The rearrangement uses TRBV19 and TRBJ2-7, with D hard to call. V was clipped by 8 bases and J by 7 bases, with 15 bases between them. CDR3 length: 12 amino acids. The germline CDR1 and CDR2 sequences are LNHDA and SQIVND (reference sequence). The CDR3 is CASSPPLGEQYF. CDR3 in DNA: TGTGCCAGTTCTCCCCCATTGGGAGAGCAGTACTTC.

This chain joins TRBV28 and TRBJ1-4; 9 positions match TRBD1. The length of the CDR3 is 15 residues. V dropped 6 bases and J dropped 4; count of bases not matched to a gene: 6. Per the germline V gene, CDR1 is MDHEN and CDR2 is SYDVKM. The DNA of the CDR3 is TGTGCCAGCAGGCCCCAGGGACAGGGTAATGAAAAACTGTTTTTT. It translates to CASRPQGQGNEKLFF. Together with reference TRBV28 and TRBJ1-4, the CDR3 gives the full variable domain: DVKVTQSSRYLVKRTGEKVFLECVQDMDHENMFWYRQDPGLGLRLIYFSYDVKMKEKGDIPEGYSVSREKKERFSLILESASTNQTSMYLCASRPQGQGNEKLFFGSGTQLSVL.

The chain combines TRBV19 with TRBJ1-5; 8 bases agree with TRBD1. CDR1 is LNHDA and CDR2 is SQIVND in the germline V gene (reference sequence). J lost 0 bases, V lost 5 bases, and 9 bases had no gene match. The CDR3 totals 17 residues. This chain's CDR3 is CASSAQGATYSNQPQHF. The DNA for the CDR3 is TGTGCCAGTAGTGCCCAGGGGGCGACCTATAGCAATCAGCCCCAGCATTTT. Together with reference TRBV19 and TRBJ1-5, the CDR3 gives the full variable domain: DGGITQSPKYLFRKEGQNVTLSCEQNLNHDAMYWYRQDPGQGLRLIYYSQIVNDFQKGDIAEGYSVSREKKESFPLTVTSAQKNPTAFYLCASSAQGATYSNQPQHFGDGTRLSIL.

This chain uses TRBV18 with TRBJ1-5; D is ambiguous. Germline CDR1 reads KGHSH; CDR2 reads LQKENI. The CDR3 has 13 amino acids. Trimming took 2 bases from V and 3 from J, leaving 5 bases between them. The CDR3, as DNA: TGTGCCAGCTCACCAGAGCCCAATCAGCCCCAGCATTTT. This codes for CASSPEPNQPQHF. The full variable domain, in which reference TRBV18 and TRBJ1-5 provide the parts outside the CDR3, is NAGVMQNPRHLVRRRGQEARLRCSPMKGHSHVYWYRQLPEEGLKFMVYLQKENIIDESGMPKERFSAEFPKEGPSILRIQQVVRGDSAAYFCASSPEPNQPQHFGDGTRLSIL.

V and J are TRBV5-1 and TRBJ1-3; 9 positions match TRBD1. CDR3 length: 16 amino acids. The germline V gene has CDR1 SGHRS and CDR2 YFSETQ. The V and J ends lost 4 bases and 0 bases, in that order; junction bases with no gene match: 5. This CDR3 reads CASSTGQGVSGNTIYF. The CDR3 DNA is TGCGCCAGCAGCACGGGACAGGGTGTCTCTGGAAACACCATATATTTT.

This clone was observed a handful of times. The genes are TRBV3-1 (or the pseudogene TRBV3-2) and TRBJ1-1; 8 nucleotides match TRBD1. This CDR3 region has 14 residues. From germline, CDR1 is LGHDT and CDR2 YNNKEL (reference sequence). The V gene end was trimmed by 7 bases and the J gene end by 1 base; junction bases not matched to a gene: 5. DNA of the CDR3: TGTGCCAGCACCCGACAGGGGTCGAACACTGAAGCTTTCTTT. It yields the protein CASTRQGSNTEAFF.

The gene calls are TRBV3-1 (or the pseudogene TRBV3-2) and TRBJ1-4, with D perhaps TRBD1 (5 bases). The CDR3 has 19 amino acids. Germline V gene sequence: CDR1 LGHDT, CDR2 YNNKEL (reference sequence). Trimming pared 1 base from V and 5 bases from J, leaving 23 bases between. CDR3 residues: CASSQVGVGQGFSNEKLFF. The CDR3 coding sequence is TGTGCCAGCAGCCAAGTTGGGGTAGGGCAGGGATTCTCCAATGAAAAACTGTTTTTT.

CDR3 region: CASSISGQGYEQYF. The CDR3 bases are TGTGCCAGCAGCATATCGGGACAGGGCTACGAGCAGTACTTC. This chain uses TRBV9 with TRBJ2-7, with 9 bases identical to TRBD1. Germline-derived CDR1 and CDR2 are SGDLS and YYNGEE. The ends lost 4 bases at V and 3 bases at J; junction bases unmatched: 5. The CDR3 sequence is 14 residues long.

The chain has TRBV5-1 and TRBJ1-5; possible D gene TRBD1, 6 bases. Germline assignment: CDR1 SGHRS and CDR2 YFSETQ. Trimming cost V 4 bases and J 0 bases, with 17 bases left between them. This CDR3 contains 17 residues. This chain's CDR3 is CASSPTGSHDSNQPQHF. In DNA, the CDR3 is TGCGCCAGCAGCCCCACAGGGTCCCACGATAGCAATCAGCCCCAGCATTTT. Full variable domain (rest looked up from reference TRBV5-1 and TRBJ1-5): KAGVTQTPRYLIKTRGQQVTLSCSPISGHRSVSWYQQTPGQGLQFLFEYFSETQRNKGNFPGRFSGRQFSNSRSEMNVSTLELGDSALYLCASSPTGSHDSNQPQHFGDGTRLSIL.

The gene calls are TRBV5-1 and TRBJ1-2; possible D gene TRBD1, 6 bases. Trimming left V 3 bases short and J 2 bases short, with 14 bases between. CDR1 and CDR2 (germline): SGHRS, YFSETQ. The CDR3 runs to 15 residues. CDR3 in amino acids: CASSSWTAPNYGYTF. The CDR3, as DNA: TGCGCCAGCAGCTCTTGGACAGCACCGAACTATGGCTACACCTTC. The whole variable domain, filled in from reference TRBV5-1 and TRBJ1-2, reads KAGVTQTPRYLIKTRGQQVTLSCSPISGHRSVSWYQQTPGQGLQFLFEYFSETQRNKGNFPGRFSGRQFSNSRSEMNVSTLELGDSALYLCASSSWTAPNYGYTFGSGTRLTVV.

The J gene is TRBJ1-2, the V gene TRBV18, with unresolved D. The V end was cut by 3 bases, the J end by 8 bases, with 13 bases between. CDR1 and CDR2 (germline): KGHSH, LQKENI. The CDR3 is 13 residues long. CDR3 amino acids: CASSPPSGGGYTF. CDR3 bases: TGTGCCAGCTCACCGCCGTCGGGTGGAGGCTACACCTTC. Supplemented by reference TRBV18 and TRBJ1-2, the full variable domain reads NAGVMQNPRHLVRRRGQEARLRCSPMKGHSHVYWYRQLPEEGLKFMVYLQKENIIDESGMPKERFSAEFPKEGPSILRIQQVVRGDSAAYFCASSPPSGGGYTFGSGTRLTVV.

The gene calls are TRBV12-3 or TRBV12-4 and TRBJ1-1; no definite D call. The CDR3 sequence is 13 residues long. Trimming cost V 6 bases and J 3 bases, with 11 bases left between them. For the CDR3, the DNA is TGTGCCAGCAGCCCGCCCCGGGACACTGAAGCTTTCTTT. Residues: CASSPPRDTEAFF.

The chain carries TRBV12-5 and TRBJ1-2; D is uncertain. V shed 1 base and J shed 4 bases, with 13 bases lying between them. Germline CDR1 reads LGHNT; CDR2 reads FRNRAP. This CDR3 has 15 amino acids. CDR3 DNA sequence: TGTGCTAGTGGTTTGGATCGGAGGGAGGGCTATGGCTACACCTTC. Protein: CASGLDRREGYGYTF.

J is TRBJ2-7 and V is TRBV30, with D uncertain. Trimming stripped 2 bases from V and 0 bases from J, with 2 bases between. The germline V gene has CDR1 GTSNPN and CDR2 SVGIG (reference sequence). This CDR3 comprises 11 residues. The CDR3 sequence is CAWSPSYEQYF. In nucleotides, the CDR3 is TGTGCCTGGAGTCCCTCCTACGAGCAGTACTTC.

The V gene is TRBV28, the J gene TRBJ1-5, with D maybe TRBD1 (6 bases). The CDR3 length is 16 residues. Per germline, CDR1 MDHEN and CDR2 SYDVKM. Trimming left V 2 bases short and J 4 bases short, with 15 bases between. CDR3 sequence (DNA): TGTGCCAGCAGTTTAAGAGGCAGGGGCGGTAATCAGCCCCAGCATTTT. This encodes CASSLRGRGGNQPQHF.

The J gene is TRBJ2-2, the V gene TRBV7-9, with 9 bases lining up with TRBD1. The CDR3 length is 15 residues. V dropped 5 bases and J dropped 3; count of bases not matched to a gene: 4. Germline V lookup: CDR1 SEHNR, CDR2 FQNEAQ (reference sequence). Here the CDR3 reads CASSRGTGYTGELFF. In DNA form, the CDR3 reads TGTGCCAGCAGCCGGGGGACAGGGTACACCGGGGAGCTGTTTTTT.

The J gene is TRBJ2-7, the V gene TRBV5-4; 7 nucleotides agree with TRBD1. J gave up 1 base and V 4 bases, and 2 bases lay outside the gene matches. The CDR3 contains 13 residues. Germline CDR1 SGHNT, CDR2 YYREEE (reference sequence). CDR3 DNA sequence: TGTGCCAGCAGCCCGACAGGGTCCTACGAGCAGTACTTC. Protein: CASSPTGSYEQYF.

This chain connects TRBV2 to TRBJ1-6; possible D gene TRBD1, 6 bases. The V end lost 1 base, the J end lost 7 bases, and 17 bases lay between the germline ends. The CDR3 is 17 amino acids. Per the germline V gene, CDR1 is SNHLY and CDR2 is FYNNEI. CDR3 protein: CASSEGAGATQNSPLHF. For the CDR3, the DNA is TGTGCCAGCAGTGAAGGAGCGGGGGCGACCCAAAATTCACCCCTCCACTTT.

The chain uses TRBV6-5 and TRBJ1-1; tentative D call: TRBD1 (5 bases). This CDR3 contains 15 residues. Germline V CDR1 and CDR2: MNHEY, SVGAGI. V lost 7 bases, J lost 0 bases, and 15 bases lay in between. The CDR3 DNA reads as TGTGCCAGCATTCTACCGGGACTGATGAACACTGAAGCTTTCTTT. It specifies CASILPGLMNTEAFF.

The DNA for the CDR3 is TGTGCCAGCAGTTACAGTCTCGCTCACTACGAGCAGTACTTC. Its translation is CASSYSLAHYEQYF. The V and J genes are TRBV6-5 and TRBJ2-7; D is uncertain. Germline assignment: CDR1 MNHEY and CDR2 SVGAGI. The CDR3 consists of 14 residues. The ends were cut back, 2 bases at V and 3 bases at J, with 11 bases in the middle.